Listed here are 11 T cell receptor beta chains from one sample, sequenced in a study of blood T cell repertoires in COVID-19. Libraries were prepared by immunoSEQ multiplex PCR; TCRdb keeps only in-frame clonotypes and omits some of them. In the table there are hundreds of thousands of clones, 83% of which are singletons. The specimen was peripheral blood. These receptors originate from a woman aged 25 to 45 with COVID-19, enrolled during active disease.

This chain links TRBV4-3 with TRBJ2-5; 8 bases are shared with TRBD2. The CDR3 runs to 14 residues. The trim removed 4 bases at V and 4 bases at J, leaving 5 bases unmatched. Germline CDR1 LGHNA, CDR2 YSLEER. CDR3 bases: TGCGCCAGCAGCCCTCCGGGACTAGGAGAGACCCAGTACTTC. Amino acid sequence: CASSPPGLGETQYF.

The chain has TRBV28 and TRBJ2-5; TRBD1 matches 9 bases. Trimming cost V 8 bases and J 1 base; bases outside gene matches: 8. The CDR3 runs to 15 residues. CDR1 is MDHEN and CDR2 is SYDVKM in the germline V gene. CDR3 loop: CASCPGTGIQETQYF. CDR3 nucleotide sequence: TGTGCCAGCTGCCCCGGGACAGGGATCCAAGAGACCCAGTACTTC.

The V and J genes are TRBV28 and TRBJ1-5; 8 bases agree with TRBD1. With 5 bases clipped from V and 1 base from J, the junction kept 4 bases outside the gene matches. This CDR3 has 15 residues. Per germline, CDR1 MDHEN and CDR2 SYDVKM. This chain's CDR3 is CASSRTGGSNQPQHF. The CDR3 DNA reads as TGTGCCAGCAGTCGTACAGGGGGGAGCAATCAGCCCCAGCATTTT.

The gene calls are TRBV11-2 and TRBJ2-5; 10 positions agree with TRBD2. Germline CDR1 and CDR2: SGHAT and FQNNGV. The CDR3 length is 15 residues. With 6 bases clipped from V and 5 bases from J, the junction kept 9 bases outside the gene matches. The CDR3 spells CASRFSGGPGETQYF. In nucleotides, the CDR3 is TGTGCCAGCAGGTTTAGCGGGGGGCCTGGGGAGACCCAGTACTTC.

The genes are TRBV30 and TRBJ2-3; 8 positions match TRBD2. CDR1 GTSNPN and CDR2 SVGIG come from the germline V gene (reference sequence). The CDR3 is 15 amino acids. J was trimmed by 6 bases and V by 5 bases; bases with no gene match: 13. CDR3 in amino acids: CAWGIGGGPADTQYF. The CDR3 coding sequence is TGTGCCTGGGGAATAGGCGGGGGGCCAGCGGATACGCAGTATTTT.

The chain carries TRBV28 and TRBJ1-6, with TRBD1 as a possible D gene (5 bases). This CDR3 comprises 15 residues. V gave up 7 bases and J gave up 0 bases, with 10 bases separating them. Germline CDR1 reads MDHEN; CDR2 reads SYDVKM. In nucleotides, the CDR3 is TGTGCCAGCATAGGGGCCTACTCCTATAATTCACCCCTCCACTTT. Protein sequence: CASIGAYSYNSPLHF.

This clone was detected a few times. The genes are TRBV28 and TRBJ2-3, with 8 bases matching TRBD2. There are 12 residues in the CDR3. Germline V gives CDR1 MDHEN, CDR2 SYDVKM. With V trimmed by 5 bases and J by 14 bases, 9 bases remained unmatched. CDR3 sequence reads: CASSPSGTSSYF. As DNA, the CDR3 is TGTGCCAGCAGTCCCTCCGGGACTAGTTCGTATTTT.

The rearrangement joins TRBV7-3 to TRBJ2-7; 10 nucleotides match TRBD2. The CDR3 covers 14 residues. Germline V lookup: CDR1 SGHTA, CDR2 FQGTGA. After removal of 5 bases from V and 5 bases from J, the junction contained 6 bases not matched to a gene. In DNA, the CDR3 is TGTGCCAGCAGCCGGAGCGGGAGGGCCAACGAGCAGTACTTC. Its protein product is CASSRSGRANEQYF.

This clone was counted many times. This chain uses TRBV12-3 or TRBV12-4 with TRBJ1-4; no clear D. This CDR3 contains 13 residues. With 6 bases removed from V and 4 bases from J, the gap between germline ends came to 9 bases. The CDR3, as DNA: TGTGCCAGCAGAAATTTCGGTAATGAAAAACTGTTTTTT. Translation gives CASRNFGNEKLFF.

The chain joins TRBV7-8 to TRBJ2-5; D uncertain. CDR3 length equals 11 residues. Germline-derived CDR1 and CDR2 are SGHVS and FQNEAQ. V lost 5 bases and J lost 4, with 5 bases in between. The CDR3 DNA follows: TGTGCCAGCAGCCTCTCAGAGACCCAGTACTTC. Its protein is CASSLSETQYF.

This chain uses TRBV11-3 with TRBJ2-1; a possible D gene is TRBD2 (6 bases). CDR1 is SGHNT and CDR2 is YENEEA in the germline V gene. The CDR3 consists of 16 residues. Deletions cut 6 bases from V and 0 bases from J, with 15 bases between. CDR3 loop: CASSLSGPSSYNEQFF. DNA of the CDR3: TGTGCCAGCAGTTTGAGCGGGCCGAGCTCCTACAATGAGCAGTTCTTC. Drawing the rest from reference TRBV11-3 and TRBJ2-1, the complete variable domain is EAGVVQSPRYKIIEKKQPVAFWCNPISGHNTLYWYLQNLGQGPELLIRYENEEAVDDSQLPKDRFSAERLKGVDSTLKIQPAELGDSAVYLCASSLSGPSSYNEQFFGPGTRLTVL.